Listed below are T cell receptor beta chains from one sample, sequenced in a study of blood T cell repertoires in COVID-19. Assay: immunoSEQ multiplex PCR; the TCRdb copy retains only in-frame clones and omits some. The table includes fewer than 300,000 clones, around 85% detected once. Sequencing input: peripheral blood. Every receptor here comes from a human donor with COVID-19, enrolled during active disease. The donor label of this sample is uncertain. Both conserved end residues are part of each CDR3. Fields, in order: J gene, clone size, V gene, D gene, CDR3 protein, CDR3 DNA. The D gene is left open where the match is weak. Expanded clones get a size class; other rows say once, few or many, or leave the size out.

TRBJ2-7 few TRBV25-1 - CASSDFGGSYEQYF TGTGCCAGCAGTGACTTCGGGGGTTCCTACGAGCAGTACTTC
TRBJ1-5 once TRBV25-1 TRBD1 CASSGGDRPNQPQHF TGTGCCAGCAGTGGAGGGGACAGGCCCAATCAGCCCCAGCATTTT
TRBJ2-1 - TRBV24-1 TRBD2 CATSATGTRVYSYNEQFF TGTGCCACCAGTGCAACCGGGACTAGGGTTTACTCCTACAATGAGCAGTTCTTC
TRBJ1-2 - TRBV28 TRBD1 CASSWDRGYGYTF TGTGCCAGCAGTTGGGACAGGGGGTATGGCTACACCTTC
TRBJ1-2 - TRBV19 - CASSIPGDGYTF TGTGCCAGTAGTATACCGGGAGATGGCTACACCTTC
TRBJ1-6 - TRBV6-5 - CASTIRQNNSPLHF TGTGCCAGCACGATTCGACAGAACAATTCACCCCTCCACTTT
TRBJ1-6 once TRBV30 TRBD1 CAWNRLRGQDLHF TGTGCCTGGAACCGACTCAGGGGGCAAGACCTCCACTTT
TRBJ1-1 - TRBV27 - CASSLEWGKTGLNTEAFF TGTGCCAGCAGTTTGGAGTGGGGTAAGACAGGTCTGAACACTGAAGCTTTCTTT
TRBJ2-7 - TRBV28 TRBD1 CASSLGQPYEQYF TGTGCCAGCAGTTTGGGACAGCCATACGAGCAGTACTTC
TRBJ1-4 - TRBV7-8 - CASSLDSSATNEKLFF TGTGCCAGCAGCTTGGACAGCTCTGCAACTAATGAAAAACTGTTTTTT
TRBJ1-5 - TRBV6-4 - CASSGTDYSNQPQHF TGTGCCAGCAGTGGGACAGATTATAGCAATCAGCCCCAGCATTTT
TRBJ2-5 - TRBV5-4 - CASSLAGSGRETQYF TGTGCCAGCAGCTTGGCGGGATCGGGGAGAGAGACCCAGTACTTC
TRBJ1-2 - TRBV12-3/TRBV12-4 - CASSPRDIGYTF TGTGCCAGCAGTCCCCGGGATATTGGCTACACCTTC
TRBJ2-1 - TRBV30 TRBD2 CAWSVSGRASDEQFF TGTGCCTGGAGCGTTAGCGGGAGGGCCTCTGATGAGCAGTTCTTC
TRBJ1-2 once TRBV19 - CASSLIALRGGYTF TGTGCCAGTAGCCTTATCGCCCTCAGGGGAGGCTACACCTTC
TRBJ2-2 - TRBV5-1 TRBD1 CASSGQPNTGELFF TGCGCCAGCTCGGGACAGCCGAACACCGGGGAGCTGTTTTTT
TRBJ2-1 - TRBV5-4 - CASSSSLAFSYNEQFF TGTGCCAGCAGTTCCTCCTTAGCGTTCTCCTACAATGAGCAGTTCTTC
TRBJ2-2 - TRBV19 TRBD1 CASSIQGATGTGELFF TGTGCCAGTAGTATCCAGGGGGCTACGGGCACCGGGGAGCTGTTTTTT
TRBJ1-1 few TRBV3-1/TRBV3-2 - CASSHTDNTEAFF TGTGCCAGCAGCCATACAGACAACACTGAAGCTTTCTTT
TRBJ2-2 - TRBV19 - CASSIIQNTGELFF TGTGCCAGTAGTATAATACAGAACACCGGGGAGCTGTTTTTT
TRBJ2-3 - TRBV9 - CASSAATHPADTQYF TGTGCCAGCAGCGCCGCTACCCACCCGGCAGATACGCAGTATTTT
TRBJ1-1 - TRBV28 - CASSPPPGMNTEAFF TGTGCCAGCAGTCCCCCACCCGGGATGAACACTGAAGCTTTCTTT
TRBJ1-2 - TRBV7-2 - CASSLALPGVGYGYTF TGTGCCAGCAGCTTAGCGCTGCCAGGGGTTGGCTATGGCTACACCTTC
TRBJ1-3 - TRBV5-4 - CASSLDGRAGNTIYF TGTGCCAGCAGCTTGGATGGCAGGGCGGGAAACACCATATATTTT
TRBJ2-5 once TRBV19 - CASSPRTDGETQYF TGTGCCAGTAGTCCCAGGACTGATGGGGAGACCCAGTACTTC
TRBJ1-2 - TRBV4-2 - CASSQVRGGAYGYTF TGTGCCAGCAGCCAAGTTCGGGGGGGCGCGTATGGCTACACCTTC
TRBJ1-3 - TRBV5-8 - CASSLPGNTIYF TGTGCCAGCAGCCTCCCTGGCAACACCATATATTTT
TRBJ1-2 few TRBV5-1 - CASSDSGGGSKYGYTF TGCGCCAGCAGCGACTCGGGTGGAGGCTCCAAGTATGGCTACACCTTC
TRBJ1-1 few TRBV5-4 - CASGRGGNTEAFF TGTGCCAGCGGGAGGGGGGGGAACACTGAAGCTTTCTTT
TRBJ2-5 - TRBV28 TRBD2 CASRGGGEETQYF TGTGCCAGCAGGGGCGGGGGGGAAGAGACCCAGTACTTC
TRBJ1-2 - TRBV5-6 TRBD1 CASSPDDRGRWYGYTF TGTGCCAGCAGCCCCGACGACAGGGGGCGCTGGTATGGCTACACCTTC
TRBJ2-5 - TRBV27 - CASRLSPGLDSRETQYF TGTGCCAGCAGACTATCCCCAGGGCTGGATTCCCGGGAGACCCAGTACTTC
TRBJ2-7 - TRBV29-1 TRBD2 CSVAPRLAGGPSLYEQYF TGCAGCGTGGCCCCTAGACTAGCGGGAGGCCCATCTCTCTACGAGCAGTACTTC
TRBJ2-5 few TRBV28 - CASSSLTGRRAQYF TGTGCCAGCAGTTCTTTGACAGGACGTCGGGCCCAGTACTTC
TRBJ1-1 - TRBV6-5 - CASRVTVNTEAFF TGTGCCAGCAGGGTCACAGTGAACACTGAAGCTTTCTTT
TRBJ2-2 - TRBV7-3 - CASSFGRSGGELFF TGTGCCAGCAGCTTTGGGAGGTCAGGCGGGGAGCTGTTTTTT
TRBJ1-1 - TRBV5-1 TRBD1 CASSSAGTGAVINTEAFF TGCGCCAGCAGCAGCGCCGGGACAGGCGCCGTTATCAACACTGAAGCTTTCTTT
TRBJ2-2 - TRBV23-1 TRBD2 CASSPSGANTGELFF TGCGCCAGCAGTCCAAGCGGGGCGAACACCGGGGAGCTGTTTTTT
TRBJ2-1 - TRBV9 - CASSRLGVGGNEQFF TGTGCCAGCAGCCGCCTTGGGGTTGGAGGCAATGAGCAGTTCTTC
TRBJ2-7 - TRBV7-8 - CASSPTVPTRSGEQYF TGTGCCAGCAGCCCCACTGTGCCGACCCGATCGGGCGAGCAGTACTTC
TRBJ2-1 - TRBV19 - CASSQTTGTQMSEQFF TGTGCCAGTAGCCAGACCACCGGGACACAGATGAGTGAGCAGTTCTTC
TRBJ1-1 - TRBV28 TRBD1 CASSSRPDRGTEAFF TGTGCCAGCAGCTCACGACCCGACAGGGGCACTGAAGCTTTCTTT
TRBJ2-7 once TRBV5-1 TRBD2 CASSLALAGVSYEQYF TGCGCCAGCAGCTTGGCCCTTGCGGGAGTTTCCTACGAGCAGTACTTC
TRBJ1-1 - TRBV4-1 - CASSQAGAPVGAFF TGCGCCAGCAGCCAAGCAGGGGCCCCTGTTGGAGCTTTCTTT
TRBJ2-3 - TRBV7-2 TRBD2 CASSLRPSGRAPADTQYF TGTGCCAGCAGCTTAAGGCCTAGCGGGAGGGCGCCCGCAGATACGCAGTATTTT
TRBJ2-5 few TRBV3-1/TRBV3-2 TRBD2 CASSQYFKAGGETQYF TGTGCCAGCAGCCAGTACTTTAAAGCGGGAGGGGAGACCCAGTACTTC
TRBJ2-1 - TRBV6-4 TRBD2 CASKIRAGDYEQFF TGTGCCAGCAAGATAAGAGCGGGAGACTATGAGCAGTTCTTC
TRBJ1-4 - TRBV14 TRBD1 CASSRGTAATNEKLFF TGTGCCAGCAGCCGGGGGACAGCCGCAACTAATGAAAAACTGTTTTTT
TRBJ1-1 once TRBV27 - CASSLSTVRSTEAFF TGTGCCAGCAGTTTATCGACCGTACGGAGCACTGAAGCTTTCTTT
TRBJ2-3 - TRBV29-1 - CSVEDADTQYF TGCAGCGTTGAAGACGCAGATACGCAGTATTTT
TRBJ1-2 once TRBV7-2 TRBD1 CASSRSGTGGNGYTF TGTGCCAGCAGTCGATCCGGGACAGGGGGTAATGGCTACACCTTC
TRBJ1-5 - TRBV19 TRBD1 CASRPRDRGPDYSNQPQHF TGTGCCAGCAGGCCCCGGGACAGGGGGCCAGACTATAGCAATCAGCCCCAGCATTTT
TRBJ2-3 once TRBV9 TRBD2 CASSVGVSGRGKDTQYF TGTGCCAGCAGCGTAGGGGTTAGCGGGAGAGGAAAGGATACGCAGTATTTT
TRBJ1-1 few TRBV28 TRBD1 CASSLSLPGQGSTEAFF TGTGCCAGCAGTTTATCTCTTCCGGGACAGGGAAGCACTGAAGCTTTCTTT
TRBJ2-7 few TRBV7-2 TRBD2 CATSAGGPFEQYF TGTGCCACGTCAGCGGGAGGCCCATTTGAGCAGTACTTC
TRBJ2-1 - TRBV15 - CATSREIGGTYNEQFF TGTGCCACCAGCAGAGAAATTGGCGGAACCTACAATGAGCAGTTCTTC
TRBJ2-1 - TRBV11-2 - CASSLPGSNEQFF TGTGCCAGCAGCTTACCAGGATCCAATGAGCAGTTCTTC